Listed below are T cell receptor beta chains from one sample, sequenced in a study of beta chain features in type 1 diabetes. Here immunoSEQ multiplex PCR was the method, and the copy in TCRdb shows in-frame clones only, minus some. Of about 27,000 clones in the sample, 56% were seen once. Material: Tregs from blood. These receptors were taken from a woman under 30 with type 1 diabetes. Each CDR3 is given with its conserved first and last residue. A D gene is named only where the DNA matches it firmly. Clone size is not always given. Where it is, it says once, few, many or a class for expanded clones.

few,TRBV30,TRBD2,TRBJ2-3,CALRLAGGPGTDTQYF,TGTGCCTTACGACTAGCGGGAGGGCCAGGCACAGATACGCAGTATTTT
-,TRBV7-8,TRBD1,TRBJ1-2,CASSLSWDRGNYGYTF,TGTGCCAGCAGCTTGTCTTGGGACAGGGGAAACTATGGCTACACCTTC
-,TRBV30,-,TRBJ1-3,CAWSVTGVFSGNTIYF,TGTGCCTGGAGTGTAACGGGAGTTTTCTCTGGAAACACCATATATTTT
once,TRBV28,-,TRBJ2-2,CASKRGRANTGELFF,TGTGCCAGCAAGAGAGGGAGAGCGAACACCGGGGAGCTGTTTTTT
-,TRBV19,TRBD2,TRBJ2-2,CASLAYSGRSLSGELFF,TGTGCCAGCCTTGCGTATAGCGGGAGGTCTCTCTCCGGGGAGCTGTTTTTT
-,TRBV6-1,TRBD1,TRBJ1-2,CASSDTGQGAPRLRSGYTF,TGTGCCAGCAGTGACACGGGACAGGGGGCCCCCCGGTTGCGTTCCGGCTACACCTTC
-,TRBV7-9,TRBD1,TRBJ2-3,CASSLRGQGDTDTQYF,TGTGCCAGCAGCTTACGGGGACAGGGGGACACAGATACGCAGTATTTT
-,TRBV30,-,TRBJ1-2,CASKGLTNYGYTF,TGTGCCTCGAAGGGACTTACTAACTATGGCTACACCTTC
-,TRBV18,-,TRBJ1-6,CASSPGSDNSPLHF,TGTGCCAGCTCGCCGGGGAGCGATAATTCACCCCTCCACTTT
-,TRBV2,TRBD1,TRBJ1-1,CASRGDRHTEAFF,TGTGCCAGCAGGGGGGACAGACACACTGAAGCTTTCTTT
-,TRBV28,-,TRBJ1-1,CASSPYLGRVTEAFF,TGTGCCAGCAGTCCCTATCTGGGTCGGGTTACTGAAGCTTTCTTT
-,TRBV10-2,-,TRBJ1-2,CASSPIQTGTYGYTF,TGCGCCAGCAGCCCTATCCAGACAGGCACCTATGGCTACACCTTC
once,TRBV2,TRBD1,TRBJ1-2,CASSRDREYGYTF,TGTGCCAGCAGTCGGGACAGAGAATATGGCTACACCTTC
-,TRBV2,TRBD1,TRBJ1-1,CASSRQGAAFF,TGTGCCAGCAGTCGACAGGGGGCAGCTTTCTTT
few,TRBV7-3,-,TRBJ2-6,CASSLSGGSGANVLTF,TGTGCCAGCAGCTTATCCGGCGGCTCTGGGGCCAACGTCCTGACTTTC
-,TRBV28,-,TRBJ1-5,CASSLLRQMGNQPQHF,TGTGCCAGCAGTCTCCTGAGACAGATGGGCAATCAGCCCCAGCATTTT
-,TRBV6-5,TRBD1,TRBJ1-5,CASSWDSRVQPQHF,TGTGCCAGCAGTTGGGACAGCCGGGTTCAGCCCCAGCATTTT
-,TRBV7-2,TRBD1,TRBJ2-2,CASSSGTGWTGELFF,TGTGCCAGCAGCTCAGGGACAGGGTGGACCGGGGAGCTGTTTTTT
-,TRBV7-2,TRBD1,TRBJ2-5,CASSVDRGRETQYF,TGTGCCAGCAGCGTAGACAGGGGGCGGGAGACCCAGTACTTC
few,TRBV18,TRBD1,TRBJ2-3,CASSPGTGAVGTQYF,TGTGCCAGCTCACCCGGGACAGGGGCCGTAGGTACGCAGTATTTT
few,TRBV13,TRBD1,TRBJ1-2,CASSRGQDPNYGYTF,TGTGCCAGCAGCCGGGGACAGGATCCGAACTATGGCTACACCTTC
-,TRBV10-3,TRBD1,TRBJ2-1,CAISGGGNNEQFF,TGTGCCATCAGTGGAGGGGGCAACAATGAGCAGTTCTTC
-,TRBV9,TRBD2,TRBJ2-5,CASSWGLAEETQYF,TGTGCCAGCAGCTGGGGACTAGCGGAAGAGACCCAGTACTTC
-,TRBV11-2,-,TRBJ1-2,CASSGGARRRYGYTF,TGTGCCAGCAGCGGGGGGGCTCGGAGGAGATATGGCTACACCTTC
few,TRBV7-2,TRBD2,TRBJ2-5,CASSLRLADQETQYF,TGTGCCAGCAGCCTACGACTAGCGGATCAAGAGACCCAGTACTTC
-,TRBV6-6,TRBD1,TRBJ1-2,CASSREGGTLGYTF,TGTGCCAGCAGCCGTGAAGGGGGCACGTTAGGCTACACCTTC
-,TRBV28,TRBD1,TRBJ1-5,CASTLGTVISGTQHF,TGTGCCAGCACCCTAGGGACAGTGATTAGTGGGACCCAGCATTTT
-,TRBV10-3,TRBD1,TRBJ1-1,CAIDRDGTEAFF,TGTGCCATCGACAGGGATGGCACTGAAGCTTTCTTT
-,TRBV29-1,TRBD2,TRBJ2-7,CSVGEGSYEQYF,TGCAGCGTTGGGGAGGGCTCCTACGAGCAGTACTTC
-,TRBV5-1,TRBD1,TRBJ1-3,CASSFLGQGRHSGNTIYF,TGCGCCAGCAGCTTCCTGGGACAGGGCAGACACTCTGGAAACACCATATATTTT
few,TRBV19,-,TRBJ1-1,CASKGQIMNTEAFF,TGTGCCAGTAAAGGACAGATCATGAACACTGAAGCTTTCTTT
few,TRBV5-6,TRBD2,TRBJ2-7,CASSYWTSGKNAEQYF,TGTGCCAGCAGCTACTGGACTAGCGGGAAAAACGCCGAGCAGTACTTC
-,TRBV30,TRBD1,TRBJ2-2,CAWDRTGLVGELFF,TGTGCCTGGGACCGGACAGGGCTCGTCGGGGAGCTGTTTTTT
few,TRBV19,-,TRBJ1-2,CASSFSDGYTF,TGTGCCAGTAGTTTTTCGGATGGCTACACCTTC
-,TRBV7-9,-,TRBJ1-1,CASSLDVGRGDTEAFF,TGTGCCAGCAGCTTAGACGTTGGCCGGGGGGACACTGAAGCTTTCTTT
-,TRBV28,TRBD2,TRBJ2-1,CASSLVGTNLGKEQFF,TGTGCCAGCAGTTTAGTCGGGACTAATCTCGGGAAGGAGCAGTTCTTC
-,TRBV6-5,TRBD1,TRBJ1-2,CASSYYGTGGITF,TGTGCCAGCAGTTACTATGGGACAGGGGGCATCACCTTC
few,TRBV4-1,TRBD2,TRBJ2-1,CASSPRGSGSGNEQFF,TGCGCCAGCAGCCCCAGAGGCAGCGGGAGTGGGAATGAGCAGTTCTTC
-,TRBV11-2,TRBD1,TRBJ2-5,CASSETGRQETQYF,TGTGCCAGCAGCGAGACAGGGCGGCAAGAGACCCAGTACTTC
-,TRBV7-3,TRBD2,TRBJ2-2,CASSLTGGARGELFF,TGTGCCAGCAGCTTGACGGGAGGGGCGCGTGGGGAGCTGTTTTTT
-,TRBV5-1,-,TRBJ2-1,CASTSEGSSYNEQFF,TGCGCCAGCACGTCGGAGGGCAGCTCCTACAATGAGCAGTTCTTC
once,TRBV5-1,-,TRBJ2-5,CASRASGETQYF,TGCGCCAGCAGGGCCAGCGGGGAGACCCAGTACTTC
few,TRBV28,TRBD2,TRBJ2-4,CASNGLAGGGAKNIQYF,TGTGCCAGCAACGGACTAGCGGGAGGGGGGGCCAAAAACATTCAGTACTTC
-,TRBV9,TRBD2,TRBJ2-1,CASSPGGVAGVKGEQFF,TGTGCCAGCAGCCCCGGCGGAGTAGCGGGAGTGAAAGGTGAGCAGTTCTTC
-,TRBV4-2,-,TRBJ1-1,CASSQDLPGVNTEAFF,TGTGCCAGCAGCCAAGATTTACCGGGGGTGAACACTGAAGCTTTCTTT
-,TRBV18,-,TRBJ1-2,CASSGANYGYTF,TGTGCCAGCTCAGGAGCTAACTATGGCTACACCTTC
-,TRBV5-6,-,TRBJ2-7,CASSAPRGHSYEQYF,TGTGCCAGCAGCGCACCGAGGGGACACTCCTACGAGCAGTACTTC
-,TRBV19,-,TRBJ2-2,CASSIGGRYTGELFF,TGTGCCAGTAGTATAGGGGGCAGGTACACCGGGGAGCTGTTTTTT
-,TRBV19,TRBD2,TRBJ2-1,CASSRPAGGAGNEQFF,TGTGCCAGTAGTCGTCCAGCGGGAGGGGCCGGCAATGAGCAGTTCTTC
few,TRBV7-2,-,TRBJ2-7,CASSLRGTLTTVSYEQYF,TGTGCCAGCAGCTTACGTGGGACTTTAACCACCGTTTCCTACGAGCAGTACTTC